The rows below give T cell receptor beta chains drawn from one sample of a study of T cell responses to AZD1222 COVID-19 vaccine. Sequencing used immunoSEQ multiplex PCR; TCRdb keeps in-frame clones, though not all of them. This table has more than 250,000 clones, 85% to 95% appearing once. The source material was peripheral blood, sampled on day 0 of AZD1222 vaccination. These receptors all stem from an adult in good health. The CDR3 runs from the conserved cysteine through the conserved F or W. A D gene is named only where the DNA matches it firmly. Expanded clones get a size class; other rows say once, few or many, or leave the size out.

>TRBV10-3|.|TRBJ2-7|.
CAMSQENGEQYF
TGTGCCATGAGCCAGGAGAACGGCGAGCAGTACTTC
>TRBV19|.|TRBJ2-2|TRBD2
CASSIGVAGGPGELFF
TGTGCCAGTAGTATAGGTGTAGCGGGAGGGCCCGGGGAGCTGTTTTTT
>TRBV29-1|few|TRBJ1-1|.
CSVEGGHREAFF
TGCAGCGTTGAAGGGGGGCACCGTGAAGCTTTCTTT
>TRBV5-8|.|TRBJ2-3|.
CASSPRADTQYF
TGTGCCAGCAGCCCCAGAGCAGATACGCAGTATTTT
>TRBV15|.|TRBJ1-3|.
CATSRGGRTGNTIYF
TGTGCCACCAGCAGAGGCGGGAGGACTGGAAACACCATATATTTT
>TRBV5-1|.|TRBJ2-1|.
CASSLGQRSNEQFF
TGCGCCAGCAGCTTGGGACAGCGAAGTAATGAGCAGTTCTTC
>TRBV18|.|TRBJ1-3|TRBD1
CASSPDRELLSGNTIYF
TGTGCCAGCTCACCGGACAGGGAGCTACTCTCTGGAAACACCATATATTTT
>TRBV4-1|.|TRBJ1-4|.
CASSRLLVNEKLFF
TGCGCCAGCAGCCGACTACTGGTTAATGAAAAACTGTTTTTT
>TRBV13|.|TRBJ1-4|.
CVSTRARNEKLFF
TGTGTCAGCACCAGGGCGCGTAATGAAAAACTGTTTTTT
>TRBV19|.|TRBJ2-1|TRBD2
CASLPSGFSYNEQFF
TGTGCCAGCCTTCCTAGCGGGTTCTCCTACAATGAGCAGTTCTTC
>TRBV2|.|TRBJ2-7|TRBD1
CASSEDRAQNEQYF
TGTGCCAGCTCGGAGGACAGGGCGCAAAACGAGCAGTACTTC
>TRBV3-1/TRBV3-2|.|TRBJ2-2|.
CASGNTGELFF
TGTGCCAGCGGGAACACCGGGGAGCTGTTTTTT
>TRBV21-1|once|TRBJ2-7|.
CASSKEAGRSSYEQYF
TGTGCCAGCAGCAAAGAAGCGGGACGGAGCTCCTACGAGCAGTACTTC
>TRBV20-1|.|TRBJ1-2|TRBD1
CSATDRECYTF
TGCAGTGCTACCGACAGGGAGTGCTACACCTTC
>TRBV7-9|.|TRBJ1-2|.
CASSLEGNYGYTF
TGTGCCAGCAGCTTAGAGGGTAACTATGGCTACACCTTC
>TRBV3-1/TRBV3-2|once|TRBJ1-5|.
CASSQVGGVGSNQPQHF
TGTGCCAGCAGCCAAGTAGGAGGGGTCGGGAGCAATCAGCCCCAGCATTTT
>TRBV2|.|TRBJ1-5|.
CASSEGRARGNQPQHF
TGTGCCAGCAGTGAAGGCAGGGCGCGAGGCAATCAGCCCCAGCATTTT
>TRBV6-5|.|TRBJ2-4|.
CASSTQGGNIQYF
TGTGCCAGCAGTACCCAAGGGGGAAACATTCAGTACTTC
>TRBV21-1|.|TRBJ2-7|.
CASSKGTATYEQYF
TGTGCCAGCAGCAAAGGGACGGCAACCTACGAGCAGTACTTC
>TRBV4-2|once|TRBJ2-1|.
CASSQRLLLYNEQFF
TGTGCCAGCAGTCAAAGACTGCTGCTCTACAATGAGCAGTTCTTC
>TRBV3-1/TRBV3-2|.|TRBJ2-2|.
CASSPGLGTGELFF
TGTGCCAGCAGCCCCGGTCTCGGCACCGGGGAGCTGTTTTTT
>TRBV5-1|.|TRBJ1-2|TRBD1
CASSFSPGTGEGYTF
TGCGCCAGCAGCTTTTCTCCCGGGACAGGGGAGGGCTACACCTTC
>TRBV20-1|.|TRBJ1-2|.
CSTQVNYGYTF
TGCAGTACGCAGGTGAACTATGGCTACACCTTC
>TRBV4-3|few|TRBJ1-2|.
CASSQDTVQSYGYTF
TGCGCCAGCAGCCAAGATACGGTCCAGTCCTATGGCTACACCTTC
>TRBV27|.|TRBJ1-6|.
CASSFPGMDSPLHF
TGTGCCAGCAGTTTCCCTGGGATGGATTCACCCCTCCACTTT
>TRBV18|.|TRBJ2-2|.
CASSQRLVHTGELFF
TGTGCCAGCTCACAACGTCTTGTTCACACCGGGGAGCTGTTTTTT
>TRBV19|once|TRBJ2-7|.
CASSIASGFYYEQYF
TGTGCCAGTAGTATCGCGTCAGGATTCTACTACGAGCAGTACTTC
>TRBV5-1|.|TRBJ2-3|TRBD2
CASSRTSGTDTQYF
TGCGCCAGCAGCAGGACTAGCGGGACAGATACGCAGTATTTT
>TRBV18|.|TRBJ1-2|.
CASSPASGLRAYGYTF
TGTGCCAGCTCACCAGCTTCAGGGTTACGAGCCTATGGCTACACCTTC
>TRBV12-3/TRBV12-4|.|TRBJ1-2|.
CASSPGAGYGYTF
TGTGCCAGCAGCCCAGGGGCGGGCTATGGCTACACCTTC
>TRBV6-5|.|TRBJ1-2|TRBD1
CASRQFRDRGVGYTF
TGTGCCAGCAGACAATTCCGGGACAGGGGTGTTGGCTACACCTTC
>TRBV15|.|TRBJ2-7|.
CATSRVAINPGFYEQYF
TGTGCCACCAGCAGAGTGGCTATAAACCCCGGCTTCTACGAGCAGTACTTC
>TRBV19|.|TRBJ1-1|.
CASSSRGSREGTEAFF
TGTGCCAGTAGCTCACGGGGGTCCCGAGAGGGGACTGAAGCTTTCTTT
>TRBV7-6|.|TRBJ2-1|TRBD1
CASSLAGLRGPSYNEQFF
TGTGCCAGCAGCTTAGCGGGCTTGAGGGGGCCCTCCTACAATGAGCAGTTCTTC
>TRBV10-2|.|TRBJ2-7|.
CASSDPGYEQYF
TGCGCCAGCAGTGACCCAGGGTACGAGCAGTACTTC
>TRBV7-2|.|TRBJ2-3|.
CASSLGSEGPDTQYF
TGTGCCAGCAGCTTGGGGTCCGAAGGGCCAGATACGCAGTATTTT
>TRBV5-1|.|TRBJ2-2|.
CASSADITGELFF
TGCGCCAGCAGCGCCGACATAACCGGGGAGCTGTTTTTT
>TRBV2|.|TRBJ1-6|TRBD1
CAIHRGSGNSPLHF
TGTGCCATCCACAGGGGATCAGGGAATTCACCCCTCCACTTT
>TRBV5-4|.|TRBJ1-5|.
CASSQPGQPQHF
TGTGCCAGCAGTCAACCGGGGCAGCCCCAGCATTTT
>TRBV28|.|TRBJ1-4|.
CASSPPRAGKLFF
TGTGCCAGCAGCCCCCCCAGGGCGGGAAAACTGTTTTTT
>TRBV6-5|.|TRBJ1-2|TRBD1
CASSYSGQGRGYTF
TGTGCCAGCAGTTATTCGGGACAGGGTCGTGGCTACACCTTC
>TRBV27|.|TRBJ1-2|.
CASSPGAYGYTF
TGTGCCAGCAGCCCAGGGGCTTATGGCTACACCTTC
>TRBV28|.|TRBJ1-5|TRBD1
CASKLTGGDQPQHF
TGTGCCAGCAAACTGACAGGGGGAGATCAGCCCCAGCATTTT
>TRBV28|.|TRBJ1-6|TRBD1
CASSLAGGSYNSPLHF
TGTGCCAGCAGTCTAGCAGGGGGCTCCTATAATTCACCCCTCCACTTT
>TRBV3-1/TRBV3-2|.|TRBJ2-5|.
CASEGRGQETQYF
TGTGCCAGCGAGGGTAGGGGCCAAGAGACCCAGTACTTC
>TRBV27|.|TRBJ2-7|.
CASSSWQGSYEQYF
TGTGCCAGCAGTTCATGGCAGGGATCCTACGAGCAGTACTTC
>TRBV12-5|.|TRBJ2-1|.
CASGFQNGGVLNEQFF
TGTGCTAGTGGTTTTCAAAACGGGGGAGTTCTCAATGAGCAGTTCTTC